This T cell receptor (beta chain) appears in the sequencing data of a study of blood T cell repertoires in COVID-19. Study-level information: Samples came from the United States, Italy and Spain, spanning acute and convalescent COVID-19.

Sequenced by immunoSEQ multiplex PCR; TCRdb stores in-frame clones only, minus some. The top ten clones hold about 2.5% of a sample with approximately 100,000 clones, roughly 85% of them seen once. Germline V gene data show CDR1 as LNHDA and CDR2 as SQIVND (reference sequence). V was clipped by 2 bases and J by 5 bases, with 9 bases between them. The CDR3 length is 13 residues. This chain uses TRBV19 with TRBJ2-5, with a tentative D call TRBD2 (6 bases). The sequence derives from a woman aged 45-60 years who had recovered from COVID-19. Material for sequencing was PBMCs or T cells enriched from blood (not recorded which). CDR3 in DNA: TGTGCCAGTAGTATATCTGGGAGGGAGACCCAGTACTTC. Residues: CASSISGRETQYF.